This T cell receptor beta chain was sequenced in a study of CD8 T cells in ankylosing spondylitis. Study findings and constraints: From matched ankylosing spondylitis synovial fluid, disease-linked clones were reportedly recovered at significantly enriched levels. Fewer than ten highly homologous variants made up a TCR beta motif, and this motif appeared characteristic of ankylosing spondylitis blood. In reactive arthritis synovial fluid and blood, some motif variants had been reported before. The disease-linked clones had a CD8+ phenotype and low blood frequencies.

A note on this clonotype: Its antigen is not identified.

Libraries for TCR beta were made by quantitative 5'-RACE with molecular barcodes. TCRdb itself ran the 5' RACE reads through MiXCR, one entry per CDR3 protein. Here the sample spans around 490,000 distinct CDR3 sequences, approximately 5.3% being singletons. Trimming removed 0 bases from V and 1 base from J, with 8 bases in between. This CDR3 is 16 amino acids long. Per the germline V gene, CDR1 is SGDLS and CDR2 is YYNGEE. V usage is TRBV9 and J usage is TRBJ2-6, with D uncertain. Specimen: blood, either unsorted or a sorted T cell fraction (not recorded which). The source of this sequence is a male donor with ankylosing spondylitis. CDR3 bases: TGTGCCAGCAGCGTAGATACGGTTTCTGGGGCCAACGTCCTGACTTTC. This translates into CASSVDTVSGANVLTF.